Presented here are 27 T cell receptor beta chains from one specimen sequenced in a study of blood T cell repertoires in COVID-19. The table came from immunoSEQ multiplex PCR; TCRdb's copy has only in-frame clones and leaves some out. The data hold 200,000 to 250,000 clones, with around 81% observed a single time. The sequencing sample was made of peripheral blood. All receptors derive from a woman aged 70 to 79 with acute or convalescent COVID-19.

V usage is TRBV11-1 and J usage is TRBJ2-1; D may be TRBD1 (5 bases). CDR3 length: 14 amino acids. V was cut by 6 bases and J by 1 base, with 10 bases left in between. Germline CDR1 and CDR2: SGHAT and FQDESV (reference sequence). The CDR3 protein is CASSKGLSYNEQFF. DNA of the CDR3: TGTGCCAGCAGTAAGGGGTTGTCCTACAATGAGCAGTTCTTC.

This clone was found a few times. The chain joins TRBV6-5 to TRBJ1-2; 9 bases align to TRBD1. The CDR3 has 14 amino acids. After removal of 5 bases from V and 8 bases from J, the junction contained 9 bases not matched to a gene. Germline V gene sequence: CDR1 MNHEY, CDR2 SVGAGI. DNA of the CDR3: TGTGCCAGCAGTAGGGGACAGGGAAGTGAGGGCTACACCTTC. This codes for CASSRGQGSEGYTF.

This clone has just one count. V is TRBV28 and J is TRBJ1-1; the D is unclear. With 1 base removed from V and 9 bases from J, the gap between germline ends came to 9 bases. CDR1 and CDR2 (germline): MDHEN, SYDVKM. The CDR3 runs 12 residues. Here the CDR3 reads CASSLSQTKAFF. The CDR3 nucleotides read TGTGCCAGCAGTTTATCACAGACAAAAGCTTTCTTT. The complete variable domain, with remaining parts taken from reference TRBV28 and TRBJ1-1, reads DVKVTQSSRYLVKRTGEKVFLECVQDMDHENMFWYRQDPGLGLRLIYFSYDVKMKEKGDIPEGYSVSREKKERFSLILESASTNQTSMYLCASSLSQTKAFFGQGTRLTVV.

V usage is TRBV2 and J usage is TRBJ1-4, with TRBD1 matching 7 bases. The CDR3 covers 13 residues. In germline, CDR1 is SNHLY, CDR2 FYNNEI. V gave up 6 bases and J gave up 5 bases; unmatched junction bases: 3. This CDR3 is CASRGQTNEKLFF. The CDR3 bases are TGTGCCAGCAGGGGACAGACAAATGAAAAACTGTTTTTT.

V and J are TRBV7-9 and TRBJ1-4; D gene unclear. V was pared by 1 base and J by 12 bases, with 12 bases between. The V gene's germline CDR1 is SEHNR and CDR2 FQNEAQ (reference sequence). The CDR3 spans 13 residues. CDR3 residues: CASSLESVPQLFF. The CDR3 nucleotides read TGTGCCAGCAGCTTAGAATCAGTTCCCCAACTGTTTTTT.

V usage is TRBV28 and J usage is TRBJ1-1, with unresolved D. V was trimmed by 6 bases and J by 4 bases, leaving 9 bases between them. Germline loops: CDR1 MDHEN, CDR2 SYDVKM. The CDR3 has 12 residues. CDR3 in DNA: TGTGCCAGCAGAACAGACCCCACTGAAGCTTTCTTT. As protein: CASRTDPTEAFF.

J is TRBJ2-4 and V is TRBV14; 9 positions agree with TRBD1. Germline CDR1 and CDR2: SGHDN and FVKESK. J lost 8 bases, V lost 5 bases, and 4 bases had no gene match. This CDR3 contains 13 residues. The CDR3 coding sequence is TGTGCCAGCAGCTGGGACAGGGCTGACATTCAGTACTTC. This sequence encodes CASSWDRADIQYF.

This clone was seen a few times. The chain is built from TRBV19 and TRBJ1-2; tentatively, D is TRBD1 (5 bases). Trimming shortened V by 3 bases and J by 4 bases, and 21 bases separated the two germline ends. Germline V gene lookup returns CDR1 LNHDA and CDR2 SQIVND (reference sequence). The CDR3 runs 17 residues. CDR3 coding DNA: TGTGCCAGTAGTATGGAATGGGGTGGACAACCTACCTATGGCTACACCTTC. It specifies CASSMEWGGQPTYGYTF.

The chain carries TRBV19 and TRBJ2-7; TRBD1 is a possible D gene (7 bases). Trimming cost V 6 bases and J 1 base, with 13 bases left between them. CDR3 length: 14 amino acids. Germline-derived CDR1 and CDR2 are LNHDA and SQIVND (reference sequence). The CDR3 region has the DNA TGTGCCAGTAGGCCGACAGGGAGGTCCTACGAGCAGTACTTC. As protein: CASRPTGRSYEQYF.

V and J are TRBV28 and TRBJ2-7, with a possible D match to TRBD2 (6 bases). Trimming took off 2 bases at V and 4 bases at J, with 9 bases between the two ends. CDR3 length: 13 residues. Germline CDR1 and CDR2: MDHEN and SYDVKM. Here the CDR3 reads CASSLAGPYEQYF. For the CDR3, the DNA is TGTGCCAGCAGTTTAGCGGGACCGTACGAGCAGTACTTC. The entire variable domain, with the rest obtained from reference TRBV28 and TRBJ2-7, is as follows: DVKVTQSSRYLVKRTGEKVFLECVQDMDHENMFWYRQDPGLGLRLIYFSYDVKMKEKGDIPEGYSVSREKKERFSLILESASTNQTSMYLCASSLAGPYEQYFGPGTRLTVT.

This clone came up a few times. V usage is TRBV11-2 and J usage is TRBJ2-7, with 8 bases lining up with TRBD1. Trimming took 1 base from V and 2 from J; bases not matched to a gene: 1. CDR3 size: 14 residues. Germline values: CDR1 SGHAT, CDR2 FQNNGV. This chain's CDR3 is CASSLGTGTYEQYF. CDR3 sequence (DNA): TGTGCCAGCAGCTTAGGGACAGGGACCTACGAGCAGTACTTC.

The J gene is TRBJ2-5, the V gene TRBV25-1, with a possible D match to TRBD2 (5 bases). The CDR3 has 17 residues. V was trimmed by 1 base and J by 5 bases, leaving 20 bases between them. Germline V lookup: CDR1 MGHDK, CDR2 SYGVNS. Here the CDR3 DNA reads TGTGCCAGCAGTGAATTGGGTACCGCCGGCGGGTGGGAGACCCAGTACTTC. Amino acids: CASSELGTAGGWETQYF. Drawing the rest from reference TRBV25-1 and TRBJ2-5, the complete variable domain is EADIYQTPRYLVIGTGKKITLECSQTMGHDKMYWYQQDPGMELHLIHYSYGVNSTEKGDLSSESTVSRIRTEHFPLTLESARPSHTSQYLCASSELGTAGGWETQYFGPGTRLLVL.

The chain recombines TRBV6-5 with TRBJ1-5; D may be TRBD1 (6 bases). The V and J ends lost 11 bases and 4 bases respectively, with 18 bases between them. CDR1 is MNHEY, CDR2 SVGAGI, per germline. There are 14 residues in the CDR3. The CDR3 spells CAVGPMGTNQPQHF. CDR3 DNA: TGTGCCGTGGGGCCGATGGGGACAAATCAGCCCCAGCATTTT.

In its sample, this clone was seen once. The rearrangement joins TRBV15 to TRBJ1-5; D is uncertain. The V gene's germline CDR1 is LNHNV and CDR2 YYDKDF (reference sequence). The CDR3 is 12 amino acids. The V and J ends lost 2 bases and 5 bases respectively, with 4 bases between them. DNA of the CDR3: TGTGCCACCAGCAGATTAGATCAGCCCCAGCATTTT. Amino acid sequence: CATSRLDQPQHF.

The chain links TRBV18 to TRBJ1-5; 10 nucleotides match TRBD1. Trimming took 2 bases from V and 6 from J; bases not matched to a gene: 7. The CDR3 loop spans 16 amino acids. The germline CDR1 and CDR2 sequences are KGHSH and LQKENI. In DNA, the CDR3 is TGTGCCAGCTCACCATCCGGGACAGGGGTTGGTCAGCCCCAGCATTTT. Its protein product is CASSPSGTGVGQPQHF.

This clone was counted a few times. This chain links TRBV11-2 with TRBJ1-4; 8 bases are a match to TRBD1. Germline CDR1 SGHAT, CDR2 FQNNGV. This CDR3 has 14 residues. The J segment lost 5 bases and the V segment lost 7 bases, leaving 6 bases of the junction unmatched. DNA for the CDR3: TGTGCCAGCAACTTGGGACAGGCCAATGAAAAACTGTTTTTT. This translates into CASNLGQANEKLFF.

This clone was counted a single time. The chain uses TRBV2 and TRBJ1-5; 12 nucleotides agree with TRBD1. The germline gives CDR1 SNHLY, CDR2 FYNNEI. The CDR3 runs to 17 residues. The ends lost 6 bases at V and 2 bases at J; junction bases unmatched: 8. The CDR3 DNA is TGTGCCAGCAGGAGTGGGACAGGGGGCGTAGGCAATCAGCCCCAGCATTTT. Translating gives CASRSGTGGVGNQPQHF.

This chain connects TRBV18 to TRBJ1-5, with a tentative D call TRBD1 (5 bases). V was shortened by 5 bases and J by 11 bases, with 16 bases between the two germline ends. The germline V gene has CDR1 KGHSH and CDR2 LQKENI. The CDR3 has 13 residues. The CDR3 coding sequence is TGTGCCAGCTCAGCCGCCCGAGACAGAACCCAGCATTTT. As protein: CASSAARDRTQHF.

This clone was seen a few times. This rearrangement joins TRBV28 to TRBJ2-3; TRBD2 aligns across 8 bases. The CDR3 is 16 residues long. Per the germline V gene, CDR1 is MDHEN and CDR2 is SYDVKM. V lost 4 bases and J lost 0; bases outside the gene matches: 6. The CDR3 DNA sequence: TGTGCCAGCAGTTCCCGGACTAGCTCTAGCACAGATACGCAGTATTTT. The encoded protein is CASSSRTSSSTDTQYF.

The chain employs TRBV7-9 and TRBJ2-7; 8 positions agree with TRBD1. V lost 5 bases, J lost 2 bases, and 5 bases stayed unmatched. The V gene's germline CDR1 is SEHNR and CDR2 FQNEAQ (reference sequence). This CDR3 region has 14 residues. CDR3 protein: CASSPGGATYEQYF. The CDR3 DNA sequence: TGTGCCAGCAGCCCAGGGGGCGCGACCTACGAGCAGTACTTC.

The CDR3, as DNA: TGTGCCAGCAGCTTAGGACAGAGCTCCTACGAGCAGTACTTC. Translated: CASSLGQSSYEQYF. The rearrangement joins TRBV7-2 to TRBJ2-7; a possible D gene is TRBD1 (5 bases). V lost 1 base and J lost 0, with 7 bases in between. The CDR3 consists of 14 residues. CDR1 is SGHTA and CDR2 is FQGNSA in the germline V gene.

This sequence joins TRBV19 and TRBJ2-2, with TRBD1 matching 8 bases. Per the germline V gene, CDR1 is LNHDA and CDR2 is SQIVND (reference sequence). Trimming removed 4 bases from V and 7 bases from J; junction bases left unmatched: 5. This CDR3 has 14 amino acids. The CDR3: CASSTWTGNGELFF. The CDR3 DNA follows: TGTGCCAGTAGTACCTGGACAGGGAACGGGGAGCTGTTTTTT.

The chain links TRBV28 to TRBJ2-7; TRBD2 agrees at 9 bases. Germline CDR1 reads MDHEN; CDR2 reads SYDVKM. Trimming removed 3 bases from V and 0 bases from J; junction bases left unmatched: 9. This CDR3 is built from 17 residues. CDR3 protein: CASSFLLAGPSSYEQYF. The CDR3 DNA reads TGTGCCAGCAGTTTTCTACTAGCGGGTCCCAGCTCCTACGAGCAGTACTTC.

In this sample, this clone turned up once. The V and J genes are TRBV3-1 (or the pseudogene TRBV3-2) and TRBJ2-5, with D possibly being TRBD2 (5 bases). The ends were cut back, 6 bases at V and 5 bases at J, with 16 bases in the middle. From germline, CDR1 is LGHDT and CDR2 YNNKEL (reference sequence). This CDR3 is 14 amino acids long. DNA for the CDR3: TGTGCCAGCAGTCTTCTCGGACTTTTGGAGACCCAGTACTTC. As protein: CASSLLGLLETQYF.

CDR3 amino acids: CASSTARVGEQFF. The CDR3 DNA sequence: TGTGCCAGCAGCACCGCCAGGGTCGGGGAGCAGTTCTTC. The V and J genes are TRBV11-3 and TRBJ2-1; D possibly corresponds to TRBD1 (5 bases). The V gene lost 5 bases and the J gene lost 10 bases, with 15 bases spanning the gap. CDR1 and CDR2 (germline): SGHNT, YENEEA. The CDR3 has 13 residues.

This clone was recorded a few times. The chain couples TRBV27 to TRBJ2-3, with a tentative D call TRBD2 (5 bases). The V and J ends lost 5 bases and 0 bases respectively, with 15 bases between them. The germline CDR1 and CDR2 sequences are MNHEY and SMNVEV (reference sequence). This CDR3 has 16 residues. CDR3 nucleotide sequence: TGTGCCAGCAGTGAAGTAGCGTTGTCTAGCACAGATACGCAGTATTTT. It is translated as CASSEVALSSTDTQYF.

The chain employs TRBV6-1 and TRBJ2-2; 8 nucleotides agree with TRBD1. Trimming cost V 1 base and J 6 bases; bases outside gene matches: 7. The CDR3 spans 16 residues. Germline CDR1 reads MNHNS; CDR2 reads SASEGT. CDR3 amino acids: CASSEGQGIGPGELFF. Here the CDR3 DNA reads TGTGCCAGCAGTGAAGGACAGGGGATCGGGCCCGGGGAGCTGTTTTTT.